The 4 T cell receptor beta chains reported below all come from one sample, sequenced in a study of CD8+ T cells in alopecia areata. cDNA serving as the sequencing template came from extracted, reverse transcribed RNA. Produced via immunoSEQ multiplex PCR; TCRdb's table is partial and in-frame only. The data hold over 100,000 clones, with 49% observed a single time. Sequencing used CD8+ T cells sorted from blood, obtained at week 0. These receptors were taken from a human donor with alopecia areata.

CDR3 amino acids: CASSSLTVYEQYF. CDR3 in DNA: TGTGCCAGCAGTTCATTAACAGTCTACGAGCAGTACTTC. The chain links TRBV27 to TRBJ2-7; no reliable D call. V lost 4 bases, J lost 3 bases, and 10 bases lay in between. Per germline, CDR1 MNHEY and CDR2 SMNVEV (reference sequence). This CDR3 is 13 amino acids long.

This clone has just one count. The chain uses TRBV30 and TRBJ1-5; possible D gene TRBD1, 6 bases. Trimming took 0 bases from V and 1 from J, leaving 10 bases between them. Germline lookup yields CDR1 GTSNPN and CDR2 SVGIG (reference sequence). This CDR3 has 15 amino acids. The CDR3 reads CAWSVPGVSNQPQHF. The CDR3 nucleotides are TGTGCCTGGAGTGTTCCAGGGGTAAGCAATCAGCCCCAGCATTTT.

This chain joins TRBV30 and TRBJ1-5, with D possibly TRBD1 on 5 matching bases. CDR1 and CDR2 from the germline V gene are GTSNPN and SVGIG (reference sequence). CDR3 length equals 16 residues. The V and J ends lost 0 bases and 5 bases respectively, with 17 bases between them. CDR3 DNA: TGTGCCTGGAGTGTACCGTCCCCTGGGGGAGATCAGCCCCAGCATTTT. Translation gives CAWSVPSPGGDQPQHF.

This clone has a handful of counts. The V call is TRBV6-5, the J call TRBJ1-2, with D unresolved. The CDR3 is made up of 13 amino acids. The ends were cut back, 2 bases at V and 3 bases at J, with 7 bases in the middle. The germline V gene has CDR1 MNHEY and CDR2 SVGAGI. CDR3 region: CASSYTVDYGYTF. DNA for the CDR3: TGTGCCAGCAGTTACACGGTTGACTATGGCTACACCTTC.